Listed below are T cell receptor beta chains from one sample, sequenced in a study of cytomegalovirus exposure and HLA in healthy donors. Repertoires were generated with immunoSEQ multiplex PCR, while TCRdb's copy carries only in-frame clones and drops some. This sample has a few hundred thousand clones, with about 75% found just once. The sequenced material came from PBMCs. Receptors originate from a woman aged 25-40 years in good health and CMV-seronegative. Each CDR3 is given with its conserved first and last residue. A D gene is named only where the DNA matches it firmly. Rows give clone size only sometimes, using once, few, many, or a class for an expanded clone.

v_call	j_call	clone_size	d_call	cdr3_nt	cdr3_aa
TRBV6-6	TRBJ2-7	NA	NA	TGTGCCAGCAGGTTAAGTAGTGAGCAGTACTTC	CASRLSSEQYF
TRBV6-6	TRBJ1-2	NA	TRBD1	TGTGCCAGCAGTCCCGACAGAGGGGGCGCTGGGGGCTACACCTTC	CASSPDRGGAGGYTF
TRBV7-6	TRBJ2-2	NA	TRBD1	TGTGCCAGCAGCTACGGACAGGGAATGGGGGAGCTGTTTTTT	CASSYGQGMGELFF
TRBV7-3	TRBJ2-7	NA	NA	TGTGCCAGCAGCTTAGTTCTAGCCGGGAAATCCTACGAGCAGTACTTC	CASSLVLAGKSYEQYF
TRBV6-5	TRBJ2-1	NA	NA	TGTGCCAGCATGGTTGCCAGCTCCTACAATGAGCAGTTCTTC	CASMVASSYNEQFF
TRBV7-6	TRBJ1-2	once	NA	TGTGCCAGCAGCTCCGGGGGTATAGGCTACACCTTC	CASSSGGIGYTF
TRBV6-7	TRBJ2-1	NA	TRBD1	TGTGCCAGCTCCTGGACAGGGACCTACAATGAGCAGTTCTTC	CASSWTGTYNEQFF
TRBV7-9	TRBJ2-7	NA	TRBD1	TGTGCCAGCAGCAGAGGGGGCGCAATCCGTTACGAGCAGTACTTC	CASSRGGAIRYEQYF
TRBV5-1	TRBJ1-1	few	NA	TGCGCCAGCAGCAATCAAGTGGGAGGGACTGAAGCTTTCTTT	CASSNQVGGTEAFF
TRBV10-2	TRBJ2-1	NA	NA	TGCGCCACCCAGGGCCTCAATGAGCAGTTCTTC	CATQGLNEQFF
TRBV5-4	TRBJ2-1	NA	NA	TGTGCCAGCAGCCTGAGACTACAACAGCAGTTCTTC	CASSLRLQQQFF
TRBV5-1	TRBJ1-2	NA	NA	TGCGCCAGCAGCTTTGACAGGTCGATGTCGGGGGGCTACACCTTC	CASSFDRSMSGGYTF
TRBV7-9	TRBJ1-6	few	TRBD1	TGTGCCAGCAACCAACTCCGGGACAGGGTTCATTCACCCCTCCACTTT	CASNQLRDRVHSPLHF
TRBV29-1	TRBJ1-1	NA	TRBD1	TGCAGCACAGGACAGGCTCTGAACACTGAAGCTTTCTTT	CSTGQALNTEAFF
TRBV7-9	TRBJ2-3	few	NA	TGTGCCAGCAGCTTACTCCGGCGGGACACAGATACGCAGTATTTT	CASSLLRRDTDTQYF
TRBV19	TRBJ2-5	NA	TRBD2	TGTGCCAGTAGTGTAGGACTAGCGGGATCGCGGGGAGAGACCCAGTACTTC	CASSVGLAGSRGETQYF
TRBV6-1	TRBJ1-1	NA	NA	TGTGCCAGCAGTGGACCAGGGATGAACACTGAAGCTTTCTTT	CASSGPGMNTEAFF
TRBV2	TRBJ1-3	NA	NA	TGTGCCAGCAGTGCCCCAGACACCATATATTTT	CASSAPDTIYF
TRBV4-1	TRBJ1-1	NA	TRBD1	TGCGCCAGCACCTCCCCGAGGGGGCCCGGGGGCCAAACTGAAGCTTTCTTT	CASTSPRGPGGQTEAFF
TRBV11-1	TRBJ2-2	NA	NA	TGTGCCAGCAGCTTAGGAGGGTATAACACCGGGGAGCTGTTTTTT	CASSLGGYNTGELFF
TRBV7-3	TRBJ2-1	few	TRBD2	TGTGCCAGCAGCCTCATAGCGGGGGATGAGCAGTTCTTC	CASSLIAGDEQFF
TRBV6-1	TRBJ2-7	NA	TRBD2	TGTGCCAGCAGTGAGGGACTAGCGGGGGTCCCAGTCACCTACGAGCAGTACTTC	CASSEGLAGVPVTYEQYF
TRBV20-1	TRBJ1-1	NA	NA	TGCAGTGCTCGGGTGAACACTGAAGCTTTCTTT	CSARVNTEAFF
TRBV27	TRBJ1-2	NA	NA	TGTGCCAGCAGTTTGAGTCCGGGGGCTAACTATGGCTACACCTTC	CASSLSPGANYGYTF
TRBV5-6	TRBJ1-1	few	NA	TGTGCCAGCAGCTTGGGCGGCGGTGTACGGGACACTGAAGCTTTCTTT	CASSLGGGVRDTEAFF
TRBV30	TRBJ1-6	NA	TRBD1	TGTGCCTGGAAAACAGGGGAAGGGTCACCCCTCCACTTT	CAWKTGEGSPLHF
TRBV29-1	TRBJ1-1	NA	TRBD1	TGCAGCGTTGCGGCAGGGGGGAACACTGAAGCTTTCTTT	CSVAAGGNTEAFF
TRBV29-1	TRBJ1-1	NA	NA	TGCAGCGTTGCGATCCTAAACACTGAAGCTTTCTTT	CSVAILNTEAFF
TRBV6-6	TRBJ1-1	NA	NA	TGTGCCAGCAGGACCGGGACAGAAGCTTTCTTT	CASRTGTEAFF
TRBV5-4	TRBJ2-7	NA	NA	TGTGCCAGCAGCTTGGCGGGGACTCGCGAGCAGTACTTC	CASSLAGTREQYF
TRBV5-1	TRBJ2-7	NA	TRBD2	TGCGCCAGCAGCACGGGACTAGCGGGAGCCGAGCAGTACTTC	CASSTGLAGAEQYF
TRBV11-3	TRBJ2-1	NA	NA	TGTGCCAGCAGACCCTTGGGACTCCGTTACATGGATGAGCAGTTCTTC	CASRPLGLRYMDEQFF
TRBV19	TRBJ1-2	NA	NA	TGTGCCAGTAGACCCGAGGGAATTCGTGGCTACACCTTC	CASRPEGIRGYTF
TRBV18	TRBJ2-1	NA	NA	TGTGCCAGCTCACTTACAGACTCCTACAATGAGCAGTTCTTC	CASSLTDSYNEQFF
TRBV27	TRBJ1-1	NA	TRBD1	TGTGCCAGCAGTTCGGGACAGGGGAACACTGAAGCTTTCTTT	CASSSGQGNTEAFF
TRBV11-2	TRBJ1-3	NA	TRBD1	TGTGCCAGCAGCGGTTTGGGACAGGTCTCTGGAAACACCATATATTTT	CASSGLGQVSGNTIYF
TRBV5-5	TRBJ2-1	NA	TRBD2	TGTGCCAGCAGCCAACCTAAGCGGGAGGGCAATACTTACAATGAGCAGTTCTTC	CASSQPKREGNTYNEQFF
TRBV5-4	TRBJ2-7	NA	TRBD2	TGTGCCAGCAGCTCCGGAGCTGAGACTAGCCAATATCCTTTGGGGGAGCAGTACTTC	CASSSGAETSQYPLGEQYF
TRBV2	TRBJ2-4	NA	TRBD2	TGTGCCAGCGCGCCCTCTAGCGGGAGTCTTAAAAACATTCAGTACTTC	CASAPSSGSLKNIQYF
TRBV9	TRBJ1-2	NA	NA	TGTGCCAGCAGCGTAGGGGGCACGAACTATGGCTACACCTTC	CASSVGGTNYGYTF
TRBV7-2	TRBJ2-7	NA	TRBD1	TGTGCCAGCAGCCCGACAGGGGGCATCTACGAGCAGTACTTC	CASSPTGGIYEQYF